What follows are 21 T cell receptor beta chains derived from one specimen sequenced in a study of T cell changes during pregnancy in multiple sclerosis. Data came from immunoSEQ multiplex PCR; TCRdb stores just in-frame clones and leaves some out. The data hold about 68,000 clones, with about 91% observed a single time. The sequenced sample was peripheral blood, obtained in the second trimester of pregnancy. The receptors derive from a female donor in good health, enrolled as a control in a pregnancy study.

The rearrangement joins TRBV5-1 to TRBJ1-4, with unresolved D. Deletions cut 0 bases from V and 6 bases from J, with 12 bases between. This CDR3 has 15 amino acids. Germline lookup yields CDR1 SGHRS and CDR2 YFSETQ. The CDR3 nucleotides are TGCGCCAGCAGCTTGGCGGGGAGGCAGGATGAAAAACTGTTTTTT. Its protein product is CASSLAGRQDEKLFF.

The V gene is TRBV4-2, the J gene TRBJ1-2; possibly TRBD1 for D (6 bases). From germline, CDR1 is LGHNA and CDR2 YNFKEQ. V lost 5 bases and J lost 8, with 12 bases in between. CDR3 length: 12 amino acids. Here the CDR3 DNA reads TGTGCCAGCAGCTTCCGGGACAACGGCTACACCTTC. It yields the protein CASSFRDNGYTF.

The chain carries TRBV7-9 and TRBJ2-3; 8 bases agree with TRBD2. The trim removed 6 bases at V and 6 bases at J, leaving 8 bases unmatched. The CDR3 is made up of 14 amino acids. In germline, CDR1 is SEHNR, CDR2 FQNEAQ (reference sequence). Here the CDR3 DNA reads TGTGCCAGCAGTTTTAGCGGGGAGGGTGATACGCAGTATTTT. Amino acids: CASSFSGEGDTQYF.

The chain recombines TRBV5-1 with TRBJ1-4; 8 bases are a match to TRBD1. CDR1 and CDR2 from the germline V gene are SGHRS and YFSETQ. Losses at the gene ends were 0 bases for V and 3 bases for J; bases not matched to a gene: 4. This CDR3 is 16 amino acids long. The CDR3 DNA reads TGCGCCAGCAGCTTGGCCCCGACAGGGGCTAATGAAAAACTGTTTTTT. Translated: CASSLAPTGANEKLFF.

The chain carries TRBV6-5 and TRBJ2-7; 7 bases line up with TRBD1. Per the germline V gene, CDR1 is MNHEY and CDR2 is SVGAGI. J was trimmed by 6 bases and V by 4 bases; bases with no gene match: 9. CDR3 length equals 14 residues. This CDR3 reads CASSSGTRGSEQYF. The CDR3 region has the DNA TGTGCCAGCAGTTCCGGGACCAGGGGGAGCGAGCAGTACTTC.

This chain uses TRBV18 with TRBJ2-3; D is unclear. Germline V gives CDR1 KGHSH, CDR2 LQKENI. The germline V and J ends were trimmed by 6 bases and 0 bases, with 16 bases remaining between them. The CDR3 is 16 residues long. CDR3 sequence reads: CASSTTPLESTDTQYF. DNA of the CDR3: TGTGCCAGCTCGACCACCCCTCTGGAGAGCACAGATACGCAGTATTTT.

The chain carries TRBV7-9 and TRBJ1-5; the match to TRBD1 covers 8 bases. V trimming: 5 bases; J trimming: 1 base; junction bases outside the gene matches: 4. Germline V gene sequence: CDR1 SEHNR, CDR2 FQNEAQ (reference sequence). CDR3 length equals 15 residues. This CDR3 is CASSPGTGSNQPQHF. CDR3 coding DNA: TGTGCCAGCAGCCCCGGGACAGGCAGCAATCAGCCCCAGCATTTT. Variable domain in full (rest from reference TRBV7-9 and TRBJ1-5): DTGVSQNPRHKITKRGQNVTFRCDPISEHNRLYWYRQTLGQGPEFLTYFQNEAQLEKSRLLSDRFSAERPKGSFSTLEIQRTEQGDSAMYLCASSPGTGSNQPQHFGDGTRLSIL.

The CDR3 protein is CASSKGGGTEAFF. The CDR3 region has the DNA TGTGCCAGCAGTAAGGGAGGAGGCACTGAAGCTTTCTTT. This sequence joins TRBV25-1 and TRBJ1-1; D remains unclear. The germline CDR1 and CDR2 sequences are MGHDK and SYGVNS. V lost 5 bases to trimming and J lost 4 bases, with 11 bases between them. The CDR3 is made up of 13 amino acids.

The chain recombines TRBV27 with TRBJ1-1; 7 bases align to TRBD1. Germline values: CDR1 MNHEY, CDR2 SMNVEV (reference sequence). With 2 bases clipped from V and 3 bases from J, the junction kept 9 bases outside the gene matches. This CDR3 is built from 16 residues. The CDR3 sequence is CASSLGQGGLYTEAFF. The CDR3 coding sequence is TGTGCCAGCAGTTTAGGGCAGGGGGGACTCTACACTGAAGCTTTCTTT.

This clone is classed as medium-sized. This sample also contains other DNA sequences that code for the same CDR3. The chain recombines TRBV19 with TRBJ2-1, with 9 bases identical to TRBD1. Germline CDR1 reads LNHDA; CDR2 reads SQIVND (reference sequence). The CDR3 has 14 amino acids. V was clipped by 3 bases and J by 4 bases; unmatched bases: 1. The CDR3 region is CASSMGTGYNEQFF. In DNA, the CDR3 is TGTGCCAGTAGTATGGGGACAGGGTACAATGAGCAGTTCTTC.

The chain employs TRBV6-6 and TRBJ2-3, with D possibly matching TRBD2 (6 bases). In germline, CDR1 is MNHNY, CDR2 SVGAGI (reference sequence). V shed 6 bases and J shed 4 bases, with 17 bases lying between them. The CDR3 runs 15 residues. DNA of the CDR3: TGTGCCAGCAGACCCCGCCGGGAGCCCCCAGATACGCAGTATTTT. It translates to CASRPRREPPDTQYF.

This chain joins TRBV27 and TRBJ2-1; a possible D gene is TRBD1 (5 bases). There are 13 residues in the CDR3. CDR1 and CDR2 from the germline V gene are MNHEY and SMNVEV (reference sequence). Trimming cost V 6 bases and J 2 bases, with 8 bases left between them. The CDR3 sequence: CASRRTTYNEQFF. The CDR3 DNA reads TGTGCCAGCAGGAGGACAACCTACAATGAGCAGTTCTTC.

V and J are TRBV27 and TRBJ2-1, with TRBD1 matching over 11 bases. CDR3 length equals 16 residues. V shed 9 bases, J shed 3 bases, and the junction held 10 bases outside the gene matches. Germline CDR1 is MNHEY and CDR2 is SMNVEV (reference sequence). The CDR3: CASRIGGQGDYNEQFF. CDR3 in DNA: TGTGCCAGTCGTATCGGGGGACAGGGGGACTACAATGAGCAGTTCTTC.

The chain combines TRBV28 with TRBJ1-5, with 8 bases aligning to TRBD1. Germline values: CDR1 MDHEN, CDR2 SYDVKM. CDR3 size: 16 residues. V gave up 3 bases and J gave up 1 base; unmatched junction bases: 5. CDR3 sequence: CASSFLQGVSNQPQHF. The CDR3 nucleotides are TGTGCCAGCAGTTTTCTACAGGGGGTGAGCAATCAGCCCCAGCATTTT.

The J gene is TRBJ2-1, the V gene TRBV19; possible D gene TRBD2, 6 bases. CDR3 length: 14 amino acids. CDR1 LNHDA and CDR2 SQIVND come from the germline V gene (reference sequence). Trimming cost V 4 bases and J 5 bases, with 12 bases left between them. CDR3: CASSRLVSNNEQFF. CDR3 DNA: TGTGCCAGTAGTAGACTAGTTTCCAACAATGAGCAGTTCTTC.

There are a few counts of this clone. The chain uses TRBV2 and TRBJ2-2; D call uncertain. The CDR3 loop spans 11 amino acids. CDR1 and CDR2 (germline): SNHLY, FYNNEI. The ends were cut back, 6 bases at V and 6 bases at J, with 5 bases in the middle. CDR3 loop: CASRAAGELFF. CDR3 DNA sequence: TGTGCCAGCAGAGCTGCCGGGGAGCTGTTTTTT.

CDR3 sequence (DNA): TGTGCCAGCAGTCCTACCCGAGACAGGGCCGCTGAAGCTTTCTTT. Its translation: CASSPTRDRAAEAFF. The genes are TRBV6-5 and TRBJ1-1, with TRBD1 identical over 7 bases. The V segment lost 5 bases and the J segment 6 bases; nucleotides outside the gene matches: 12. CDR3 length: 15 residues. Germline CDR1 MNHEY, CDR2 SVGAGI.

The rearrangement joins TRBV11-3 to TRBJ1-1, with D possibly matching TRBD1 (5 bases). Germline V lookup: CDR1 SGHNT, CDR2 YENEEA. V gave up 3 bases and J gave up 3 bases, with 17 bases separating them. This CDR3 spans 16 amino acids. The chain's CDR3 is CASSFGHHEEDTEAFF. CDR3 nucleotide sequence: TGTGCCAGCAGCTTCGGACATCACGAGGAAGACACTGAAGCTTTCTTT. Full variable domain (rest looked up from reference TRBV11-3 and TRBJ1-1): EAGVVQSPRYKIIEKKQPVAFWCNPISGHNTLYWYLQNLGQGPELLIRYENEEAVDDSQLPKDRFSAERLKGVDSTLKIQPAELGDSAVYLCASSFGHHEEDTEAFFGQGTRLTVV.

The chain is built from TRBV25-1 and TRBJ1-1, with a possible D match to TRBD1 (5 bases). This CDR3 region has 12 residues. The V end lost 5 bases, the J end lost 8 bases, and 12 bases lay between the germline ends. Germline CDR1 is MGHDK and CDR2 is SYGVNS. This CDR3 reads CASSLTGGEAFF. As DNA, the CDR3 is TGTGCCAGCAGTTTGACTGGGGGGGAAGCTTTCTTT.

CDR3 DNA sequence: TGTGCCAGCACTGTTACTAGCGGGGGGCGGGGTGAGCAGTTCTTC. It yields the protein CASTVTSGGRGEQFF. The chain carries TRBV28 and TRBJ2-1; 12 bases agree with TRBD2. V trimming: 7 bases; J trimming: 9 bases; junction bases outside the gene matches: 10. The CDR3 spans 15 residues. Germline-derived CDR1 and CDR2 are MDHEN and SYDVKM.

J is TRBJ2-1 and V is TRBV10-1, with D uncertain. From germline, CDR1 is WNHNN and CDR2 SYGVQD (reference sequence). The CDR3 contains 14 residues. Trimming took off 2 bases at V and 7 bases at J, with 12 bases between the two ends. The CDR3 nucleotides read TGCGCCAGCAGTGAGGGAAGCACCGGGAATGAGCAGTTCTTC. It specifies CASSEGSTGNEQFF.